This T cell receptor beta chain emerged from a study of tumor and adjacent non-tumor tissue in lung cancer. This CDR3 has 14 amino acids. In germline, CDR1 is MNHEY, CDR2 SVGAGI. The library came from three nested PCR rounds adapted from ARM-PCR protocols. TCRdb processed the multiplex PCR reads anew with MiXCR; each CDR3 protein has one entry. The table includes more than 45,000 distinct CDR3 sequences, 74% detected once. With respect to this clonotype: Compared with germline, one end of the junction differs, possibly owing to a read error.

RNA was extracted from bulk tissue without any cell sorting. Distant lung tissue was collected more than 3 cm away from the tumor edge. This TCR was recovered from a woman between 55 and 75 years old with non-small cell lung cancer. Sample: distant non-tumor lung tissue. V is TRBV6-5 and J is TRBJ2-6; the D gene could be TRBD1 or TRBD2 (5 bases each). This CDR3 is CASRYSSGTNVPTF. The CDR3 DNA is TGTGCCAGCAGGTACAGCTCTGGGACCAACGTCCCGACTTTC.